A single sample is the source of the 31 T cell receptor beta chains below, sequenced in a study of blood T cell repertoires in COVID-19. The method was immunoSEQ multiplex PCR; TCRdb's version includes in-frame clones alone and lacks a portion of them. Altogether more than 200,000 clones are present, about 85% being singletons, with the ten largest covering 3% to 3.5%. Input material: peripheral blood. The source of these receptors is a man between 18 and 29 years old with active or convalescent COVID-19.

CDR3 region: CASRNRGLNTEAFF. The DNA for the CDR3 is TGTGCCAGCAGGAACAGGGGGTTAAACACTGAAGCTTTCTTT. This chain joins TRBV2 and TRBJ1-1, with 8 positions matching TRBD1. Germline V gene sequence: CDR1 SNHLY, CDR2 FYNNEI. The CDR3 contains 14 residues. The J segment lost 2 bases and the V segment lost 6 bases, leaving 5 bases of the junction unmatched.

The gene calls are TRBV27 and TRBJ1-6; D unclear. CDR3 length: 17 amino acids. Germline CDR1 is MNHEY and CDR2 is SMNVEV (reference sequence). The ends were cut back, 2 bases at V and 0 bases at J, with 11 bases in the middle. DNA of the CDR3: TGTGCCAGCAGTTTAGAGCTTTCGAGCTCCTATAATTCACCCCTCCACTTT. Its translation: CASSLELSSSYNSPLHF.

CDR3: CASRPEAGGGTYSNQPQHF. CDR3 sequence (DNA): TGTGCCAGCAGACCTGAGGCAGGGGGCGGCACTTATAGCAATCAGCCCCAGCATTTT. The chain couples TRBV28 to TRBJ1-5, with 8 bases identical to TRBD1. This CDR3 has 19 amino acids. Germline V gives CDR1 MDHEN, CDR2 SYDVKM. V shed 6 bases, J shed 0 bases, and the junction held 16 bases outside the gene matches.

The chain uses TRBV5-4 and TRBJ1-1; D is possibly TRBD1 (6 bases). With 3 bases removed from V and 4 bases from J, the gap between germline ends came to 19 bases. The germline CDR1 and CDR2 sequences are SGHNT and YYREEE (reference sequence). The CDR3 extends over 16 amino acids. For the CDR3, the DNA is TGTGCCAGCAGCTGGGGGGGCGGACAGCTGATCACTGAAGCTTTCTTT. Amino acids: CASSWGGGQLITEAFF.

V is TRBV5-4 and J is TRBJ1-1; 7 nucleotides align to TRBD1. The CDR3 runs 15 residues. Germline V gene data show CDR1 as SGHNT and CDR2 as YYREEE (reference sequence). Trimming took 4 bases from V and 1 from J; bases not matched to a gene: 7. The CDR3 protein is CASSVGGQPNTEAFF. As DNA, the CDR3 is TGTGCCAGCAGCGTTGGGGGACAGCCGAACACTGAAGCTTTCTTT.

V usage is TRBV30 and J usage is TRBJ1-2, with D possibly matching TRBD1 (5 bases). The CDR3 length is 13 residues. The V gene's germline CDR1 is GTSNPN and CDR2 SVGIG (reference sequence). V was cut by 0 bases and J by 7 bases, with 12 bases left in between. The CDR3 loop reads CAWSVPREGGYTF. CDR3 bases: TGTGCCTGGAGTGTACCCAGGGAGGGTGGCTACACCTTC.

The CDR3 DNA reads as TGTGCCAGCAGTTTAGGCGGGCTGGGGGAAGCTTTCTTT. It is translated as CASSLGGLGEAFF. The V gene is TRBV12-3 or TRBV12-4, the J gene TRBJ1-1; no firm D call. CDR3 length equals 13 residues. Trimming stripped 1 base from V and 8 bases from J, with 11 bases between.

The chain carries TRBV27 and TRBJ2-7; D unresolved. CDR1 and CDR2 from the germline V gene are MNHEY and SMNVEV (reference sequence). The V gene lost 2 bases and the J gene lost 2 bases, with 7 bases spanning the gap. The CDR3 totals 13 residues. The CDR3, as DNA: TGTGCCAGCAGTTTACTAGGTCCCTACGAGCAGTACTTC. Protein product: CASSLLGPYEQYF.

This clone was counted only a few times. This chain joins TRBV5-1 and TRBJ1-1; a weak D match, TRBD1 (6 bases). V dropped 0 bases and J dropped 12 bases, with 15 bases sitting between them. CDR1 is SGHRS and CDR2 is YFSETQ in the germline V gene. CDR3 length: 13 residues. CDR3 nucleotides: TGCGCCAGCAGCTTGGAACAGGGCCGGGAAACTTTCTTT. Its translation: CASSLEQGRETFF.

On this clone itself: Additional DNA sequences in this sample encode the identical CDR3. The rearrangement links TRBV5-1 to TRBJ2-3; 10 bases fit TRBD2. Germline V CDR1 and CDR2: SGHRS, YFSETQ. J lost 1 base, V lost 4 bases, and 3 bases had no gene match. This CDR3 spans 15 amino acids. CDR3 region: CASSPGLAGTDTQYF. The CDR3 nucleotides are TGCGCCAGCAGCCCCGGACTAGCGGGCACAGATACGCAGTATTTT. The complete variable domain, with remaining parts taken from reference TRBV5-1 and TRBJ2-3, reads KAGVTQTPRYLIKTRGQQVTLSCSPISGHRSVSWYQQTPGQGLQFLFEYFSETQRNKGNFPGRFSGRQFSNSRSEMNVSTLELGDSALYLCASSPGLAGTDTQYFGPGTRLTVL.

The J gene is TRBJ2-3, the V gene TRBV12-2; the tabulated D call, TRBD1, remains unverified against the DNA. TRBV12-2 is a listed pseudogene. This CDR3 has 16 residues. DNA of the CDR3: TGTGCAAGTCGCCCTTCGACAGGGCAGGCAACAGATACGCAGTATTTT. This encodes CASRPSTGQATDTQYF.

The V and J genes are TRBV28 and TRBJ2-1; possibly TRBD1 for D (5 bases). Germline CDR1 is MDHEN and CDR2 is SYDVKM. Trimming removed 7 bases from V and 13 bases from J, with 14 bases in between. This CDR3 has 11 amino acids. The CDR3: CASTTLGEQFF. CDR3 DNA sequence: TGTGCCAGCACCACCCTAGGGGAACAGTTCTTC.

The CDR3 loop reads CASSRQGVYEQYF. DNA for the CDR3: TGTGCCAGCAGTCGACAGGGGGTCTACGAGCAGTACTTC. The V gene is TRBV6-5, the J gene TRBJ2-7; TRBD1 matches at 9 bases. The J segment lost 3 bases and the V segment lost 5 bases, leaving 2 bases of the junction unmatched. The V gene's germline CDR1 is MNHEY and CDR2 SVGAGI. This CDR3 comprises 13 residues.

CDR3 in DNA: TGTGCCAGCAGCTTGAACGGAGGGGAGTATGAGCAGTTCTTC. Its translation is CASSLNGGEYEQFF. The chain couples TRBV11-3 to TRBJ2-1; D is perhaps TRBD2 (6 bases). Germline assignment: CDR1 SGHNT and CDR2 YENEEA. V lost 3 bases to trimming and J lost 8 bases, with 14 bases between them. This CDR3 has 14 residues.

J is TRBJ2-7 and V is TRBV18, with 10 positions matching TRBD2. In germline, CDR1 is KGHSH, CDR2 LQKENI. This CDR3 region has 18 residues. V lost 0 bases, J lost 0 bases, and 8 bases stayed unmatched. CDR3 in DNA: TGTGCCAGCTCACCACCCCCCCTAGCGGGGGAAAGCTCCTACGAGCAGTACTTC. It codes for CASSPPPLAGESSYEQYF.

V and J are TRBV24-1 and TRBJ1-5; 9 bases are shared with TRBD1. Looked up from germline, CDR1 is KGHDR and CDR2 is SFDVKD. Germline trimming cut 6 bases from V and 5 bases from J; bases unmatched to any gene: 10. This CDR3 region has 16 residues. In DNA, the CDR3 is TGTGCCACCAGTACGGGACAGGGTAAGGGGGATCAGCCCCAGCATTTT. Its protein is CATSTGQGKGDQPQHF.

The V and J genes are TRBV6-5 and TRBJ1-1, with a possible D match to TRBD1 (6 bases). This CDR3 has 13 residues. V was cut by 8 bases and J by 5 bases, with 15 bases left in between. Per the germline V gene, CDR1 is MNHEY and CDR2 is SVGAGI. CDR3 DNA sequence: TGTGCCAGCGCGAGGGGGGAGGGGACTGAAGCTTTCTTT. Translating it yields CASARGEGTEAFF.

V gene TRBV27 combines with J gene TRBJ2-7, with 7 positions matching TRBD1. The ends lost 2 bases at V and 2 bases at J; junction bases unmatched: 6. The CDR3 runs to 15 residues. Per germline, CDR1 MNHEY and CDR2 SMNVEV (reference sequence). The chain's CDR3 is CASSLVGDRAYEQYF. In DNA form, the CDR3 reads TGTGCCAGCAGTTTAGTAGGGGACAGAGCCTACGAGCAGTACTTC.

The V call is TRBV5-1, the J call TRBJ1-2; TRBD1 matches 12 bases. This CDR3 spans 14 amino acids. With V trimmed by 3 bases and J by 7 bases, 4 bases remained unmatched. Germline V lookup: CDR1 SGHRS, CDR2 YFSETQ. CDR3 residues: CASSSGTGGFGYTF. The CDR3 bases are TGCGCCAGCAGCTCAGGGACAGGGGGCTTTGGCTACACCTTC.

This chain uses TRBV18 with TRBJ1-2, with 11 nucleotides matching TRBD1. Germline V CDR1 and CDR2: KGHSH, LQKENI. The CDR3 extends over 14 amino acids. With 3 bases clipped from V and 8 bases from J, the junction kept 5 bases outside the gene matches. Written as DNA, the CDR3 is TGTGCCAGCTCACCGGACAGGGGGCTGGTGGGCTACACCTTC. Its protein product is CASSPDRGLVGYTF.

Regarding this clone: The same CDR3 can be traced to other DNA sequences in this sample. V and J are TRBV5-6 and TRBJ1-2, with no clear D. The CDR3 sequence is 13 residues long. The V and J ends lost 0 bases and 2 bases respectively, with 5 bases between them. Germline V gene lookup returns CDR1 SGHDT and CDR2 YYEEEE. Written as DNA, the CDR3 is TGTGCCAGCAGCTTGGGGAGGAACTATGGCTACACCTTC. As protein: CASSLGRNYGYTF.

V and J are TRBV4-3 and TRBJ2-1, with 7 bases identical to TRBD2. Germline V gene data show CDR1 as LGHNA and CDR2 as YSLEER. This CDR3 region has 15 residues. V dropped 1 base and J dropped 4; count of bases not matched to a gene: 4. DNA of the CDR3: TGCGCCAGCAGCCAAGGGGCTAGCGGATACAATGAGCAGTTCTTC. Translation: CASSQGASGYNEQFF.

The chain couples TRBV28 to TRBJ2-2, with D perhaps matching TRBD2 (6 bases). The CDR3 loop spans 18 amino acids. CDR1 and CDR2 from the germline V gene are MDHEN and SYDVKM. Trimming left V 7 bases short and J 7 bases short, with 28 bases between. As DNA, the CDR3 is TGTGCCAGCAACCCCCGGGGCGGGATTTCCCTTTTTGACGGGGAGCTGTTTTTT. Encoded protein: CASNPRGGISLFDGELFF.

This clone was detected only once. The CDR3 region is CASSHRQGLEETQYF. CDR3 coding DNA: TGTGCCAGTAGTCACAGACAGGGCCTTGAAGAGACCCAGTACTTC. J is TRBJ2-5 and V is TRBV19; 7 bases match TRBD1. Trimming cost V 5 bases and J 3 bases; bases outside gene matches: 9. This CDR3 has 15 residues. CDR1 is LNHDA and CDR2 is SQIVND in the germline V gene (reference sequence). Complete variable domain (other parts from reference TRBV19 and TRBJ2-5): DGGITQSPKYLFRKEGQNVTLSCEQNLNHDAMYWYRQDPGQGLRLIYYSQIVNDFQKGDIAEGYSVSREKKESFPLTVTSAQKNPTAFYLCASSHRQGLEETQYFGPGTRLLVL.

The chain carries TRBV7-9 and TRBJ1-1, with D uncertain. CDR1 is SEHNR and CDR2 is FQNEAQ in the germline V gene (reference sequence). The CDR3 sequence is 15 residues long. Trimming cost V 5 bases and J 0 bases, with 13 bases left between them. The CDR3 protein is CASSPGTGMNTEAFF. The DNA of the CDR3 is TGTGCCAGCAGCCCTGGTACGGGAATGAACACTGAAGCTTTCTTT.

This clone was seen just once. The chain links TRBV28 to TRBJ2-7; 12 positions match TRBD1. The CDR3 is 15 residues long. The germline V gene encodes CDR1 MDHEN and CDR2 SYDVKM. With V trimmed by 6 bases and J by 4 bases, 7 bases remained unmatched. The CDR3 DNA follows: TGTGCCAGCAGCCCTGGGACAGGGGGCAGTTACGAGCAGTACTTC. Protein: CASSPGTGGSYEQYF.

On this clone: The junction departs from germline at one end; a sequencing error may be responsible. V and J are TRBV7-7 and TRBJ2-3; 10 bases agree with TRBD2. The CDR3 runs to 14 residues. Germline V gene data show CDR1 as SSHAT and CDR2 as FNYEAQ (reference sequence). CDR3 DNA: TGTGCTAGCAGCGACCGGACTAGCGGAGATACGCAGTATTTT. Its protein is CASSDRTSGDTQYF.

This clone was seen just once. The genes are TRBV10-3 and TRBJ2-1, with 8 bases matching TRBD1. This CDR3 comprises 17 residues. CDR1 and CDR2 from the germline V gene are ENHRY and SYGVKD. The J segment lost 7 bases and the V segment lost 0 bases, leaving 11 bases of the junction unmatched. The CDR3 sequence: CAISESRTGPSRNEQFF. The CDR3 DNA is TGTGCCATCAGTGAGTCCCGGACAGGGCCGTCGCGGAATGAGCAGTTCTTC.

This chain uses TRBV9 with TRBJ2-3; tentatively, D is TRBD1 (6 bases). V was trimmed by 4 bases and J by 0 bases, leaving 12 bases between them. In germline, CDR1 is SGDLS, CDR2 YYNGEE. This CDR3 contains 15 residues. The CDR3 coding sequence is TGTGCCAGCAGCAAGGGGACATCTAGCACAGATACGCAGTATTTT. It codes for CASSKGTSSTDTQYF.

The chain is built from TRBV19 and TRBJ1-2; D gene ambiguous. The length of the CDR3 is 14 residues. CDR1 LNHDA and CDR2 SQIVND come from the germline V gene (reference sequence). V lost 3 bases and J lost 5, with 13 bases in between. DNA of the CDR3: TGTGCCAGTAGTATCCGGTTACGCGCTTATGGCTACACCTTC. Its translation: CASSIRLRAYGYTF.

The rearrangement links TRBV13 to TRBJ2-7; weak D call: TRBD1 (5 bases). The CDR3 is made up of 14 amino acids. V was pared by 5 bases and J by 6 bases, with 17 bases between. CDR1 is PRHDT and CDR2 is FYEKMQ in the germline V gene (reference sequence). CDR3 amino acids: CASSPGLGAAEQYF. The CDR3 DNA follows: TGTGCCAGCAGCCCCGGCTTAGGGGCGGCCGAGCAGTACTTC.